Presented here are 27 T cell receptor beta chains from one specimen sequenced in a study of blood T cell repertoires in COVID-19. TCRdb's copy holds only in-frame clones and misses some; the assay was immunoSEQ multiplex PCR. The repertoire includes roughly 260,000 clones, roughly 86% of them detected once, and around a tenth sits in the top ten. The sequencing sample was made of peripheral blood. Receptor source: a man between 35 and 55 years old who had recovered from COVID-19.

J is TRBJ2-1 and V is TRBV19, with TRBD2 identical over 7 bases. J gave up 4 bases and V 9 bases, and 3 bases lay outside the gene matches. Germline V gene data show CDR1 as LNHDA and CDR2 as SQIVND (reference sequence). This CDR3 region has 12 residues. The CDR3 here is CASGGIYNEQFF. CDR3 coding DNA: TGTGCCAGCGGGGGGATTTACAATGAGCAGTTCTTC.

The chain combines TRBV29-1 with TRBJ2-3, with TRBD1 matching 8 bases. Losses at the gene ends were 7 bases for V and 5 bases for J; bases not matched to a gene: 5. Germline CDR1 SQVTM, CDR2 ANQGSEA. The CDR3 is 12 amino acids. The CDR3 is CSGGQGRDTQYF. In nucleotides, the CDR3 is TGCAGCGGCGGACAGGGAAGAGATACGCAGTATTTT.

The chain carries TRBV5-8 and TRBJ2-1; TRBD1 matches at 8 bases. This CDR3 is 15 amino acids long. Trimming at V came to 2 bases and at J to 8 bases, leaving 9 bases not matched to a gene. Germline V gene lookup returns CDR1 SGHTS and CDR2 YDEGEE. The CDR3 sequence: CASSFSGTGWYEQFF. CDR3 in DNA: TGTGCCAGCAGCTTCTCCGGGACAGGTTGGTATGAGCAGTTCTTC.

The V call is TRBV5-5, the J call TRBJ1-1; a possible D gene is TRBD1 (6 bases). Germline assignment: CDR1 SGHKS and CDR2 YYEKEE (reference sequence). The CDR3 totals 13 residues. V dropped 5 bases and J dropped 4 bases, with 12 bases sitting between them. The CDR3 DNA reads TGTGCCAGCAGTTTAGGACAGTCCACTGAAGCTTTCTTT. Protein sequence: CASSLGQSTEAFF.

V gene TRBV7-6 combines with J gene TRBJ2-7; D perhaps matches TRBD2 (6 bases). The ends were cut back, 5 bases at V and 0 bases at J, with 11 bases in the middle. Germline-derived CDR1 and CDR2 are SGHVS and FNYEAQ. This CDR3 is built from 14 residues. CDR3: CASSRGTHSYEQYF. The CDR3 nucleotides are TGTGCCAGCAGCCGCGGGACCCACTCCTACGAGCAGTACTTC.

This clone occurred once. The rearrangement uses TRBV7-9 and TRBJ1-1; D gene ambiguous. Germline V gene lookup returns CDR1 SEHNR and CDR2 FQNEAQ (reference sequence). Trimming left V 2 bases short and J 2 bases short, with 6 bases between. There are 13 residues in the CDR3. The CDR3 here is CASSLRENTEAFF. The DNA for the CDR3 is TGTGCCAGCAGCTTACGGGAAAACACTGAAGCTTTCTTT.

The rearrangement links TRBV11-2 to TRBJ2-5; the match to TRBD2 covers 7 bases. This CDR3 is 14 amino acids long. The V and J ends lost 1 base and 5 bases, in that order; junction bases with no gene match: 4. The V gene's germline CDR1 is SGHAT and CDR2 FQNNGV. The CDR3 reads CASSLAGGLETQYF. The CDR3 region has the DNA TGTGCCAGCAGCTTAGCGGGGGGATTGGAGACCCAGTACTTC.

This clone has just one count. The chain recombines TRBV5-8 with TRBJ1-5; 7 bases are a match to TRBD1. Germline loops: CDR1 SGHTS, CDR2 YDEGEE. J gave up 0 bases and V 0 bases, and 6 bases lay outside the gene matches. The CDR3 is 17 residues long. CDR3 region: CASSLGPGGVSNQPQHF. For the CDR3, the DNA is TGTGCCAGCAGCTTGGGTCCAGGGGGAGTTAGCAATCAGCCCCAGCATTTT.

This sequence joins TRBV5-1 and TRBJ1-1, with 7 bases fitting TRBD1. After removal of 4 bases from V and 1 base from J, the junction contained 10 bases not matched to a gene. The CDR3 runs 16 residues. Germline CDR1 SGHRS, CDR2 YFSETQ. Written as DNA, the CDR3 is TGCGCCAGCAGCCCAGGCTACAGGGGCCGGAACACTGAAGCTTTCTTT. Translation gives CASSPGYRGRNTEAFF.

The gene calls are TRBV19 and TRBJ2-3; 10 nucleotides line up with TRBD2. This CDR3 has 17 amino acids. Germline-derived CDR1 and CDR2 are LNHDA and SQIVND (reference sequence). The V and J ends lost 1 base and 3 bases, in that order; junction bases with no gene match: 7. CDR3 coding DNA: TGTGCCAGTAGTATAGTTCCTAGCGGGAGAACTACAGATACGCAGTATTTT. Translated: CASSIVPSGRTTDTQYF.

This clone has only one observation. The V call is TRBV7-9, the J call TRBJ1-2; 8 bases match TRBD1. Looked up from germline, CDR1 is SEHNR and CDR2 is FQNEAQ (reference sequence). V was pared by 8 bases and J by 4 bases, with 6 bases of the junction left unmatched. CDR3 length: 13 residues. The CDR3 spells CASQQGEAYGYTF. The CDR3 DNA reads as TGTGCCAGCCAACAGGGGGAGGCCTATGGCTACACCTTC. Based on the CDR3 plus reference TRBV7-9 and TRBJ1-2, the full variable domain is DTGVSQNPRHKITKRGQNVTFRCDPISEHNRLYWYRQTLGQGPEFLTYFQNEAQLEKSRLLSDRFSAERPKGSFSTLEIQRTEQGDSAMYLCASQQGEAYGYTFGSGTRLTVV.

V is TRBV24-1 and J is TRBJ2-3, with D perhaps matching TRBD1 (7 bases). CDR1 is KGHDR, CDR2 SFDVKD, per germline. CDR3 length equals 16 residues. The V and J ends lost 3 bases and 5 bases respectively, with 17 bases between them. CDR3: CATSDPGGTERDTQYF. For the CDR3, the DNA is TGTGCCACCAGTGATCCAGGGGGGACGGAGAGAGATACGCAGTATTTT.

V gene TRBV5-6 combines with J gene TRBJ1-1, with TRBD1 matching over 9 bases. Looked up from germline, CDR1 is SGHDT and CDR2 is YYEEEE. V lost 4 bases to trimming and J lost 3 bases; unmatched junction nucleotides: 7. This CDR3 has 15 amino acids. Written as DNA, the CDR3 is TGTGCCAGCAGCGCCGGGACAGGGCGGTACACTGAAGCTTTCTTT. Its translation: CASSAGTGRYTEAFF.

This clone came up once. This chain links TRBV12-5 with TRBJ2-6; TRBD1 agrees at 7 bases. V dropped 0 bases and J dropped 0; count of bases not matched to a gene: 8. Germline-derived CDR1 and CDR2 are LGHNT and FRNRAP. The CDR3 is made up of 19 amino acids. The CDR3 spells CASGLVRGQALSGANVLTF. Written as DNA, the CDR3 is TGTGCTAGTGGTTTGGTACGTGGACAGGCGCTCTCTGGGGCCAACGTCCTGACTTTC.

V and J are TRBV5-1 and TRBJ2-3, with D tentatively TRBD1 (6 bases). In germline, CDR1 is SGHRS, CDR2 YFSETQ. The CDR3 contains 15 residues. V lost 3 bases and J 5 bases, leaving 16 bases between the germline ends. The CDR3 sequence: CASSSTGSPGDTQYF. CDR3 DNA: TGCGCCAGCAGCTCAACAGGGTCTCCCGGAGATACGCAGTATTTT.

The chain combines TRBV5-4 with TRBJ1-4, with TRBD1 identical over 11 bases. The V segment lost 2 bases and the J segment 3 bases; nucleotides outside the gene matches: 6. Germline CDR1 SGHNT, CDR2 YYREEE (reference sequence). CDR3 length: 17 amino acids. In DNA, the CDR3 is TGTGCCAGCAGCTTACGGGACAGGGGGAGAGCTAATGAAAAACTGTTTTTT. Translation gives CASSLRDRGRANEKLFF.

This clone came up once. V is TRBV7-2 and J is TRBJ2-3, with 12 bases matching TRBD2. Trimming removed 4 bases from V and 6 bases from J; junction bases left unmatched: 11. Germline-derived CDR1 and CDR2 are SGHTA and FQGNSA. This CDR3 spans 17 amino acids. The CDR3 protein is CASSYQGLAGRRDTQYF. CDR3 bases: TGTGCCAGCAGCTACCAGGGACTAGCGGGCCGGCGGGATACGCAGTATTTT.

The CDR3 region is CASSSGLAGRDTQYF. CDR3 bases: TGCGCCAGCAGCTCGGGACTAGCGGGACGAGATACGCAGTATTTT. This chain uses TRBV5-1 with TRBJ2-3; 13 positions agree with TRBD2. V shed 3 bases, J shed 5 bases, and the junction held 3 bases outside the gene matches. The CDR3 has 15 residues. The germline CDR1 and CDR2 sequences are SGHRS and YFSETQ.

The gene calls are TRBV3-1 (or the pseudogene TRBV3-2) and TRBJ2-1, with D tentatively TRBD2 (6 bases). The V end lost 3 bases, the J end lost 8 bases, and 17 bases lay between the germline ends. Per germline, CDR1 LGHDT and CDR2 YNNKEL (reference sequence). The CDR3 has 15 amino acids. CDR3 region: CASSQEPTRRDEQFF. CDR3 DNA: TGTGCCAGCAGCCAGGAACCGACTAGGAGGGATGAGCAGTTCTTC.

The V call is TRBV7-2, the J call TRBJ2-2; 7 nucleotides line up with TRBD2. Losses at the gene ends were 4 bases for V and 6 bases for J; bases not matched to a gene: 11. The CDR3 totals 16 residues. Germline CDR1 is SGHTA and CDR2 is FQGNSA. As DNA, the CDR3 is TGTGCCAGCAGCTCCCGGACTGGACTAGACTCCGGGGAGCTGTTTTTT. Translated: CASSSRTGLDSGELFF.

The gene calls are TRBV6-2 or TRBV6-3 and TRBJ1-6; D perhaps matches TRBD1 (5 bases). V gave up 3 bases and J gave up 9 bases, with 12 bases separating them. Per germline, CDR1 MNHEY and CDR2 SVGEGT. There are 14 residues in the CDR3. CDR3 nucleotide sequence: TGTGCCAGCAGTTATGCCGACAGATTTTCACCCCTCCACTTT. Translating gives CASSYADRFSPLHF.

This chain links TRBV27 with TRBJ2-7; D is undetermined. The CDR3 is made up of 11 amino acids. V was pared by 5 bases and J by 9 bases, with 11 bases between. Germline V gene data show CDR1 as MNHEY and CDR2 as SMNVEV (reference sequence). CDR3 nucleotides: TGTGCCAGCAGTACCGATCGCGCGCAGTACTTC. It encodes CASSTDRAQYF.

The chain uses TRBV10-3 and TRBJ2-7; possibly TRBD1 for D (5 bases). The CDR3 contains 14 residues. V lost 2 bases to trimming and J lost 0 bases, with 8 bases between them. Germline CDR1 and CDR2: ENHRY and SYGVKD. In DNA, the CDR3 is TGTGCCATCAGTGAGAATGGGGCCTCCTACGAGCAGTACTTC. Protein product: CAISENGASYEQYF.

The CDR3 bases are TGCGCCAGCAGCTTGGAAGGGGCAACAGATACGCAGTATTTT. Its protein product is CASSLEGATDTQYF. J is TRBJ2-3 and V is TRBV5-1, with D perhaps matching TRBD1 (5 bases). Germline CDR1 is SGHRS and CDR2 is YFSETQ. V was cut by 0 bases and J by 3 bases, with 8 bases left in between. The CDR3 spans 14 residues.

The V gene is TRBV6-1, the J gene TRBJ2-7; 7 bases are shared with TRBD2. Germline V lookup: CDR1 MNHNS, CDR2 SASEGT. The CDR3 sequence is 15 residues long. V trimming: 3 bases; J trimming: 0 bases; junction bases outside the gene matches: 5. CDR3 loop: CASSESSSGSYEQYF. CDR3 DNA: TGTGCCAGCAGTGAGAGTTCTAGCGGCTCCTACGAGCAGTACTTC.

The genes are TRBV27 and TRBJ1-2; 7 positions match TRBD1. CDR1 is MNHEY, CDR2 SMNVEV, per germline (reference sequence). V was clipped by 4 bases and J by 3 bases; unmatched bases: 8. This CDR3 is 15 amino acids long. The CDR3 coding sequence is TGTGCCAGCAGTTCTACCCGGGACAGTCACTATGGCTACACCTTC. Protein sequence: CASSSTRDSHYGYTF.

The chain carries TRBV18 and TRBJ1-1; 7 bases agree with TRBD1. The CDR3 has 14 amino acids. With 6 bases clipped from V and 12 bases from J, the junction kept 16 bases outside the gene matches. Germline values: CDR1 KGHSH, CDR2 LQKENI. The CDR3 reads CASSQGGTPHGTFF. The CDR3 nucleotides are TGTGCCAGCTCCCAGGGGGGCACCCCCCATGGGACTTTCTTT.